The following is a TCR beta chain sequence with its context. This clonotype showed up just a few times. The antigen it recognizes is unknown. It has no much larger one-base neighbor in the sample; base qualities were not kept. The sample belongs to a study of early T cells in non-severe SARS-CoV-2 infection (TCRdb year 2021). With respect to the entire study: Because TCR sequencing relied on bulk RNA taken from unsorted whole blood, pairing of alpha and beta chains was not possible.

CDR1 is given as MGHDK and CDR2 as SYGVNS, both from the germline V gene. The CDR3 has 14 amino acids, counting the end cysteine and phenylalanine. Just the 42-base CDR3 DNA is kept, in frame starting at base 1. V drops 8 bases and J drops 1 base, leaving 15 bases in between. The study was a case-control design nested within a healthcare worker cohort in London, UK, with weekly nasopharyngeal swab PCR tests and blood sampling. Healthcare workers were recruited during the week of the UK lockdown, between 23 and 31 March 2020, and followed weekly for up to about 15 weeks. What the authors observed across the whole study: VDJdb matching was skewed toward anti-spike CD8 responses, so virus-specific expansions were likely underestimated and private and CD4 specificities were missed.

The library was obtained by 5' RACE. The sequencer listed for this sample is NextSeq 500. The TCR library protocol attached unique molecular identifiers to individual cDNA molecules to correct for sequencing error and PCR bias. Sequencing covered both TCR alpha and beta chains, and within each sample the abundances of alpha and beta sequences were tightly co-correlated. Concerning the study's data processing: V gene, J gene and CDR3 annotation of TCR sequences was performed with Decombinator V4. TCRs were defined as expanded if a significant change between any two time points was detected under a Poisson model with p below 0.0001. Abundances of TCRs were expressed as counts per million after normalisation to the total number of TCRs sequenced in each sample. MAIT TCRs were defined by TRAV1-2 paired with TRAJ12, TRAJ20 or TRAJ33, and iNKT TCRs by TRAV10 paired with TRAJ18. VDJdb, accessed on 1 November 2021, was searched for TCRs annotated for CMV, EBV and SARS-CoV-2, and TCRs annotated for more than one antigen were excluded. The public sequencing data were trimmed at Q25 with fastp and processed into clonotypes with MiXCR by TCRdb, which kept only in-frame beta chains. Rows with one shared CDR3 protein collapse into an entry with the most common genes and DNA. The V and J calls and clone size come from TCRdb's table, not from the authors' own analysis. Within this sample are 45,000 to 60,000 distinct CDR3 sequences, with roughly 7.7% of them counted one time only. The biggest ten clones account for about 3.7% of the sample.

Specimen: whole blood. The chain is made from TRBV25-1 and TRBJ2-7, and the D gene may be TRBD2, 5 bases matching. The origin of this receptor is an adult who was a healthcare worker with PCR-confirmed SARS-CoV-2 infection or an uninfected control (not recorded which). The nucleotides read TGTGCCAGCGGAGGAGGAGGTGAGTCCTACGAGCAGTACTTC. Translated, it reads CASGGGGESYEQYF.